The 32 T cell receptor beta chains below come from one sample, sequenced in a study of cytomegalovirus exposure and HLA in healthy donors. Use of 60 Vbeta and 13 Jbeta primers characterized the PCR. Produced via immunoSEQ multiplex PCR; TCRdb's table is partial and in-frame only. The repertoire holds about 120,000 clones, with 75% to 85% as singletons. Sequenced material: PBMCs. All receptors come from a female donor in good health and CMV-seropositive.

The gene calls are TRBV9 and TRBJ2-6; tentatively, D is TRBD1 (5 bases). V lost 0 bases and J lost 2, with 6 bases in between. The germline V gene encodes CDR1 SGDLS and CDR2 YYNGEE. The CDR3 covers 15 residues. The CDR3 nucleotides are TGTGCCAGCAGCGTAGACAGGCCTGGGGCCAACGTCCTGACTTTC. Protein: CASSVDRPGANVLTF. The variable domain in full, with the rest retrieved from reference TRBV9 and TRBJ2-6, is DSGVTQTPKHLITATGQRVTLRCSPRSGDLSVYWYQQSLDQGLQFLIQYYNGEERAKGNILERFSAQQFPDLHSELNLSSLELGDSALYFCASSVDRPGANVLTFGAGSRLTVL.

This clone was observed a single time. This chain uses TRBV28 with TRBJ2-7; 9 bases fit TRBD1. J gave up 3 bases and V 5 bases, and 5 bases lay outside the gene matches. The CDR3 has 14 residues. In germline, CDR1 is MDHEN, CDR2 SYDVKM. The CDR3 spells CASSHPGQGYEQYF. The CDR3 region has the DNA TGTGCCAGCAGTCACCCGGGACAGGGCTACGAGCAGTACTTC.

This chain uses TRBV28 with TRBJ2-7, with 14 bases identical to TRBD2. Trimming removed 4 bases from V and 3 bases from J; junction bases left unmatched: 14. The CDR3 spans 19 residues. From germline, CDR1 is MDHEN and CDR2 SYDVKM. In DNA form, the CDR3 reads TGTGCCAGCAGTTCGGAATCGGGACTAGCGGGGGTAGTGGGCTACGAGCAGTACTTC. Amino acid sequence: CASSSESGLAGVVGYEQYF.

The chain uses TRBV5-6 and TRBJ1-4, with a weak D call TRBD1 (5 bases). Germline CDR1 SGHDT, CDR2 YYEEEE. The CDR3 spans 14 residues. Trimming removed 4 bases from V and 5 bases from J, with 12 bases in between. This chain's CDR3 is CASSPGLGNEKLFF. DNA of the CDR3: TGTGCCAGCAGCCCGGGACTGGGGAATGAAAAACTGTTTTTT.

This chain joins TRBV2 and TRBJ1-5; TRBD1 matches 8 bases. Germline values: CDR1 SNHLY, CDR2 FYNNEI. The CDR3 covers 13 residues. Losses at the gene ends were 3 bases for V and 7 bases for J; bases not matched to a gene: 2. This CDR3 is CASSEGQDQPQHF. For the CDR3, the DNA is TGTGCCAGCAGTGAGGGACAGGACCAGCCCCAGCATTTT.

The genes are TRBV6-1 and TRBJ1-3, with TRBD1 matching over 8 bases. The CDR3 loop spans 14 amino acids. J lost 7 bases, V lost 5 bases, and 7 bases had no gene match. The germline CDR1 and CDR2 sequences are MNHNS and SASEGT. The CDR3 DNA is TGTGCCAGCAGTTTCGGACAGGGAGGGAACACCATATATTTT. Translation gives CASSFGQGGNTIYF.

The chain employs TRBV23-1 and TRBJ1-5; 10 bases map to TRBD1. TRBV23-1 is marked as an open reading frame, function uncertain. Unmatched junction bases numbered 13, after V lost 0 bases and J lost 2 bases. CDR3 length equals 20 residues. The CDR3 loop reads CASSQSSGQGLDFGNQPQHF. CDR3 nucleotides: TGCGCCAGCAGTCAATCGTCGGGACAGGGGTTAGATTTCGGCAATCAGCCCCAGCATTTT.

The chain combines TRBV6-6 with TRBJ2-2; 11 positions agree with TRBD2. The V segment lost 6 bases and the J segment 7 bases; nucleotides outside the gene matches: 10. Germline V lookup: CDR1 MNHNY, CDR2 SVGAGI (reference sequence). CDR3 size: 16 residues. CDR3 amino acids: CASSYSGGAMSGELFF. CDR3 coding DNA: TGTGCCAGCAGCTATAGCGGGGGGGCCATGAGCGGGGAGCTGTTTTTT.

The chain uses TRBV5-4 and TRBJ2-5; D is possibly TRBD1 (5 bases). From germline, CDR1 is SGHNT and CDR2 YYREEE (reference sequence). This CDR3 comprises 14 residues. The V gene lost 4 bases and the J gene lost 3 bases, with 13 bases spanning the gap. CDR3 in DNA: TGTGCCAGCAGCCCAAAGGGGCCGAAAGAGACCCAGTACTTC. It yields the protein CASSPKGPKETQYF.

This chain connects TRBV28 to TRBJ1-2; 7 nucleotides agree with TRBD1. J gave up 2 bases and V 11 bases, and 11 bases lay outside the gene matches. The CDR3 contains 14 residues. Germline V CDR1 and CDR2: MDHEN, SYDVKM. The CDR3 here is CAGFEEGANYGYTF. In DNA, the CDR3 is TGTGCCGGGTTTGAGGAGGGGGCAAACTATGGCTACACCTTC.

V gene TRBV2 combines with J gene TRBJ1-4; D possibly corresponds to TRBD1 (6 bases). The CDR3 is 14 residues long. Per the germline V gene, CDR1 is SNHLY and CDR2 is FYNNEI. V lost 1 base and J lost 5, with 8 bases in between. The CDR3 is CASSEDRENEKLFF. The DNA of the CDR3 is TGTGCCAGCAGTGAAGACAGGGAGAATGAAAAACTGTTTTTT.

V usage is TRBV7-2 and J usage is TRBJ2-7; possibly TRBD1 for D (7 bases). This CDR3 has 13 amino acids. CDR1 is SGHTA, CDR2 FQGNSA, per germline. The ends were cut back, 5 bases at V and 3 bases at J, with 11 bases in the middle. The CDR3 DNA is TGTGCCAGCAGCCCCCAGGGGGGCTACGAGCAGTACTTC. Protein: CASSPQGGYEQYF.

The CDR3 reads CASSLTESGNTIYF. CDR3 nucleotide sequence: TGCGCCAGCAGCTTGACAGAGTCGGGAAACACCATATATTTT. The rearrangement uses TRBV5-1 and TRBJ1-3; D uncertain. V lost 1 base and J 4 bases, leaving 9 bases between the germline ends. Germline CDR1 reads SGHRS; CDR2 reads YFSETQ. The CDR3 consists of 14 residues.

The chain joins TRBV7-2 to TRBJ1-1, with a possible D match to TRBD1 (5 bases). V lost 3 bases to trimming and J lost 7 bases, with 15 bases between them. Germline-derived CDR1 and CDR2 are SGHTA and FQGNSA. CDR3 length equals 14 residues. CDR3 sequence reads: CASSLLSGMGEAFF. The CDR3 DNA reads TGTGCCAGCAGCTTGTTATCAGGGATGGGTGAAGCTTTCTTT.

The chain is built from TRBV2 and TRBJ2-5; 7 bases map to TRBD2. V lost 8 bases and J lost 1; bases outside the gene matches: 4. Germline CDR1 is SNHLY and CDR2 is FYNNEI. The CDR3 spans 13 residues. The CDR3 DNA reads TGTGCCAGCGGGGGGGGTAGCCAAGAGACCCAGTACTTC. Translating it yields CASGGGSQETQYF.

V is TRBV7-3 and J is TRBJ2-4; 10 bases are a match to TRBD1. The CDR3 is made up of 17 amino acids. In germline, CDR1 is SGHTA, CDR2 FQGTGA. V lost 5 bases and J lost 3; bases outside the gene matches: 10. CDR3 sequence reads: CASSPNPGQGDKNIQYF. The DNA for the CDR3 is TGTGCCAGCAGCCCAAACCCCGGACAGGGGGACAAAAACATTCAGTACTTC.

The chain recombines TRBV6-6 with TRBJ2-3, with 9 positions matching TRBD1. The CDR3 extends over 14 amino acids. Trimming at V came to 5 bases and at J to 10 bases, leaving 10 bases not matched to a gene. Per the germline V gene, CDR1 is MNHNY and CDR2 is SVGAGI (reference sequence). The CDR3 loop reads CASSGGQGKRAQYF. CDR3 DNA: TGTGCCAGCAGTGGGGGACAGGGTAAGAGGGCGCAGTATTTT.

This clone showed up just a few times. This chain joins TRBV19 and TRBJ2-7; D is unclear. CDR3 length: 13 amino acids. From germline, CDR1 is LNHDA and CDR2 SQIVND (reference sequence). Trimming took 9 bases from V and 3 from J, leaving 15 bases between them. The CDR3 region is CASPCTPNYEQYF. The DNA for the CDR3 is TGTGCCAGCCCCTGTACACCGAACTACGAGCAGTACTTC. Full variable domain (missing parts from reference TRBV19 and TRBJ2-7): DGGITQSPKYLFRKEGQNVTLSCEQNLNHDAMYWYRQDPGQGLRLIYYSQIVNDFQKGDIAEGYSVSREKKESFPLTVTSAQKNPTAFYLCASPCTPNYEQYFGPGTRLTVT.

V usage is TRBV11-2 and J usage is TRBJ2-5; D may be TRBD2 (5 bases). Deletions cut 1 base from V and 2 bases from J, with 14 bases between. The CDR3 consists of 16 residues. CDR1 and CDR2 (germline): SGHAT, FQNNGV. The CDR3 DNA reads as TGTGCCAGCAGCTTAGCTGGAGGCATGAATCAAGAGACCCAGTACTTC. It is translated as CASSLAGGMNQETQYF.

The CDR3 DNA is TGTGCCTGGAGTGCTACAGGCCGAGTTGAAGCTTTCTTT. Its protein product is CAWSATGRVEAFF. The rearrangement uses TRBV30 and TRBJ1-1, with TRBD1 as a possible D gene (5 bases). Germline values: CDR1 GTSNPN, CDR2 SVGIG (reference sequence). V lost 1 base, J lost 7 bases, and 13 bases lay in between. The CDR3 loop spans 13 amino acids.

This clone was observed a handful of times. V usage is TRBV25-1 and J usage is TRBJ2-1; 10 bases line up with TRBD1. V was pared by 3 bases and J by 10 bases, with 12 bases of the junction left unmatched. Germline values: CDR1 MGHDK, CDR2 SYGVNS. The CDR3 runs to 16 residues. CDR3 sequence (DNA): TGTGCCAGCAGTGACCTCGGGACAGGGGAAAGTAAAGAGCAGTTCTTC. Protein: CASSDLGTGESKEQFF.

The V call is TRBV10-2, the J call TRBJ2-1; 11 nucleotides line up with TRBD2. Germline V gene lookup returns CDR1 WSHSY and CDR2 SAAADI. J gave up 4 bases and V 11 bases, and 7 bases lay outside the gene matches. The CDR3 runs to 14 residues. The chain's CDR3 is CALRASGGYNEQFF. The CDR3 nucleotides read TGCGCCCTCAGGGCTAGCGGGGGGTACAATGAGCAGTTCTTC.

V usage is TRBV27 and J usage is TRBJ2-5, with D perhaps TRBD2 (6 bases). The germline CDR1 and CDR2 sequences are MNHEY and SMNVEV (reference sequence). This CDR3 region has 15 residues. V gave up 5 bases and J gave up 4 bases, with 17 bases separating them. The CDR3 spells CASSPARGLGETQYF. The CDR3 DNA reads as TGTGCCAGCAGTCCTGCACGGGGGTTAGGAGAGACCCAGTACTTC.

This clone was seen at least ten times. The rearrangement uses TRBV7-9 and TRBJ2-3; D is perhaps TRBD1 (6 bases). CDR1 is SEHNR and CDR2 is FQNEAQ in the germline V gene (reference sequence). This CDR3 is 14 amino acids long. Trimming removed 5 bases from V and 2 bases from J, with 11 bases in between. The chain's CDR3 is CASSPRGATDTQYF. Written as DNA, the CDR3 is TGTGCCAGCAGCCCCAGGGGAGCCACAGATACGCAGTATTTT.

The chain recombines TRBV6-1 with TRBJ1-2; no clear D. This CDR3 is 14 amino acids long. CDR1 is MNHNS and CDR2 is SASEGT in the germline V gene. V shed 3 bases and J shed 4 bases, with 12 bases lying between them. The CDR3 region is CASSEGEPRYGYTF. In DNA form, the CDR3 reads TGTGCCAGCAGTGAGGGAGAGCCTCGCTATGGCTACACCTTC.

The genes are TRBV7-2 and TRBJ1-2; no clear D. Germline loops: CDR1 SGHTA, CDR2 FQGNSA. Trimming took off 2 bases at V and 5 bases at J, with 6 bases between the two ends. CDR3 length equals 12 residues. This chain's CDR3 is CASSLLEYGYTF. The CDR3 DNA follows: TGTGCCAGCAGCTTACTGGAGTATGGCTACACCTTC.

The chain combines TRBV6-5 with TRBJ2-2; possible D gene TRBD1, 6 bases. V lost 4 bases, J lost 7 bases, and 13 bases lay in between. The CDR3 sequence is 14 residues long. Germline loops: CDR1 MNHEY, CDR2 SVGAGI. For the CDR3, the DNA is TGTGCCAGCAGTTTCAACAGGGTTAACGGGGAGCTGTTTTTT. Amino acids: CASSFNRVNGELFF.

This chain's CDR3 is CASSTPGENEQFF. CDR3 nucleotides: TGTGCCAGTAGTACCCCAGGGGAGAATGAGCAGTTCTTC. V gene TRBV19 combines with J gene TRBJ2-1; D might be TRBD1 (6 bases). CDR3 length equals 13 residues. Germline lookup yields CDR1 LNHDA and CDR2 SQIVND (reference sequence). V lost 4 bases to trimming and J lost 7 bases, with 11 bases between them.

V usage is TRBV7-9 and J usage is TRBJ1-6; weak D call: TRBD1 (5 bases). The CDR3 has 14 residues. Germline lookup yields CDR1 SEHNR and CDR2 FQNEAQ (reference sequence). V lost 1 base, J lost 9 bases, and 10 bases lay in between. The CDR3 protein is CASSLGGVASPLHF. The CDR3 DNA sequence: TGTGCCAGCAGCTTAGGGGGGGTAGCTTCACCCCTCCACTTT.

The gene calls are TRBV6-5 and TRBJ1-6, with 7 nucleotides matching TRBD1. V shed 5 bases, J shed 8 bases, and the junction held 6 bases outside the gene matches. The V gene's germline CDR1 is MNHEY and CDR2 SVGAGI. This CDR3 has 14 amino acids. CDR3 sequence: CASSLGTVDSPLHF. CDR3 sequence (DNA): TGTGCCAGCAGTCTCGGGACAGTGGATTCACCCCTCCACTTT.

J is TRBJ1-2 and V is TRBV6-5; no clear D gene. The CDR3 length is 13 residues. The V gene lost 6 bases and the J gene lost 2 bases, with 10 bases spanning the gap. CDR1 and CDR2 from the germline V gene are MNHEY and SVGAGI. CDR3 sequence: CASRDTANYGYTF. In DNA form, the CDR3 reads TGTGCCAGCAGAGACACGGCGAACTATGGCTACACCTTC.

The genes are TRBV11-2 and TRBJ2-4, with D perhaps TRBD1 (5 bases). Trimming cost V 0 bases and J 7 bases, with 10 bases left between them. This CDR3 comprises 14 residues. CDR1 is SGHAT and CDR2 is FQNNGV in the germline V gene. The CDR3 loop is CASSLDLDSNIQYF. CDR3 coding DNA: TGTGCCAGCAGCTTAGATCTCGACAGTAACATTCAGTACTTC. The whole variable domain, filled in from reference TRBV11-2 and TRBJ2-4, reads EAGVAQSPRYKIIEKRQSVAFWCNPISGHATLYWYQQILGQGPKLLIQFQNNGVVDDSQLPKDRFSAERLKGVDSTLKIQPAKLEDSAVYLCASSLDLDSNIQYFGAGTRLSVL.